The source of this TCR beta chain is a study of T-cell memory formation after mild COVID-19. This clonotype was observed a few times. Its antigen is unidentified. TCRdb redid the calling of the 5' RACE reads with MiXCR, one entry per CDR3 protein. The table shows about 560,000 distinct CDR3 sequences, with more than 15% occurring only once. The CDR3 sequence is 16 residues long. Losses at the gene ends were 2 bases for V and 6 bases for J; bases not matched to a gene: 11. Per germline, CDR1 ENHRY and CDR2 SYGVKD. Overall study results and limits: Cross-reactive memory apparently joined, as some responding clones appeared in pre-infection memory.

Sequenced input: PBMCs or a T cell subset sorted from them (not recorded which). V and J are TRBV10-3 and TRBJ2-7; 9 bases align to TRBD2. This receptor was identified in an adult woman who had mild COVID-19 (a few samples of this study predate the infection). Cell type and time point are not known. The DNA for the CDR3 is TGTGCCATCAGTGAGAGTATGGTAGCGGGAGAATTCGAGCAGTACTTC. It is translated as CAISESMVAGEFEQYF.